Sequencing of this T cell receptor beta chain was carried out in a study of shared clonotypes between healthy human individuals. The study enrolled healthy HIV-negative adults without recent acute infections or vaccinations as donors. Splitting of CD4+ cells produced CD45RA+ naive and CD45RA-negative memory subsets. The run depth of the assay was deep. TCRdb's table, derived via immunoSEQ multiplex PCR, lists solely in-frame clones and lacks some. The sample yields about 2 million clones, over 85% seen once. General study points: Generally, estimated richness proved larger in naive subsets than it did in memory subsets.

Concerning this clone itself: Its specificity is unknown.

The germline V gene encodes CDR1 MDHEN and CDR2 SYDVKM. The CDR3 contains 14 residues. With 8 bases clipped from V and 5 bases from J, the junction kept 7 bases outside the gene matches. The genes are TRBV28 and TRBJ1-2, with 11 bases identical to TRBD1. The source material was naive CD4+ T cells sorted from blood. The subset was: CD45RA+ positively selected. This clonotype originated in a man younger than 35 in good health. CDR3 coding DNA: TGTGCCAGCTACGGGACAGGGGGAAGATATGGCTACACCTTC. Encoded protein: CASYGTGGRYGYTF.